These T cell receptor beta chains were read from a single sample in a study of beta chain features in type 1 diabetes. The table came from immunoSEQ multiplex PCR; TCRdb's copy has only in-frame clones and leaves some out. The table records just over 150,000 clones, roughly 10% of them present only once. Sequencing was performed on central memory CD4+ T cells from blood. These receptors originate from a man between 18 and 35 years old in good health. The CDR3 runs from the conserved cysteine through the conserved F or W. A D gene is named only where the DNA matches it firmly. Only some rows state a clone size, as once, few, many or a class for expanded clones.

>TRBD2|TRBV25-1|few|13|TRBJ2-7
TGTGCCAGCGGGACTAGAGTACCCTTCGAGCAGTACTTC
CASGTRVPFEQYF
>TRBD1|TRBV28|few|15|TRBJ1-1
TGTGCCAGCAGTTTATCTGGACAGGGCCCGGCTGAAGCTTTCTTT
CASSLSGQGPAEAFF
>NA|TRBV10-3|NA|13|TRBJ1-2
TGTGCCATCTCAACAGAGGGCCACTATGGCTACACCTTC
CAISTEGHYGYTF
>NA|TRBV4-3|few|13|TRBJ1-1
TGCGCCAGCAGCCAAGGGCCGAACACTGAAGCTTTCTTT
CASSQGPNTEAFF
>NA|TRBV28|NA|14|TRBJ2-1
TGTGCCAGCAGTGCGGTGGCGGGTTACAATGAGCAGTTCTTC
CASSAVAGYNEQFF
>NA|TRBV9|NA|13|TRBJ1-6
TGTGCCAGCAGCGTAGGGAAGGATTCACCCCTCCACTTT
CASSVGKDSPLHF
>TRBD1|TRBV19|few|14|TRBJ2-5
TGTGCCAGTAGTATAGATGCACAGGGGAAGACCCAGTACTTC
CASSIDAQGKTQYF
>NA|TRBV7-2|NA|12|TRBJ2-7
TGTGCCAGCAGCTTAGATCTAGCGACGCAGTACTTC
CASSLDLATQYF
>NA|TRBV28|NA|13|TRBJ1-6
TGTGCCAGCAGGGATCGGTGGGTGGAACCCCTCCACTTT
CASRDRWVEPLHF
>NA|TRBV9|NA|15|TRBJ2-3
TGTGCCAGCAGCGGGGACGGTGCTAGCACAGATACGCAGTATTTT
CASSGDGASTDTQYF
>NA|TRBV25-1|few|12|TRBJ1-1
TGTGCCAGCAGGGAGATGAACACTGAAGCTTTCTTT
CASREMNTEAFF